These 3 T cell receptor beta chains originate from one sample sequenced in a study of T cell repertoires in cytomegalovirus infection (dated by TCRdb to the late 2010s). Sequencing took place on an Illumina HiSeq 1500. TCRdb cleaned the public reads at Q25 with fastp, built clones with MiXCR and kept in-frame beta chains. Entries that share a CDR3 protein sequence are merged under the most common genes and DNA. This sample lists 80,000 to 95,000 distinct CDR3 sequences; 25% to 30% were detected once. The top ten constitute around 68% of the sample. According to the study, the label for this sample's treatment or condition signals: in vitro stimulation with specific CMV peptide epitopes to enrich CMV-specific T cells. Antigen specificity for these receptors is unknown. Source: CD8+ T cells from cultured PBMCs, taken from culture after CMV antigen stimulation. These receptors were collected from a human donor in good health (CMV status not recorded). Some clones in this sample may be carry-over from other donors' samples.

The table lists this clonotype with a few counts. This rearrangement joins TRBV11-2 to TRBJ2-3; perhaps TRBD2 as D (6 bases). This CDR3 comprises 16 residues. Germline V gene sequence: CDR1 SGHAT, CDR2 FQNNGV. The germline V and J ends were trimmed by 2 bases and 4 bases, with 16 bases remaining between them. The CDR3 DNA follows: TGTGCCAGCAGCTTAACCGCGCGGGGTGCGGCAGATACGCAGTATTTT. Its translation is CASSLTARGAADTQYF. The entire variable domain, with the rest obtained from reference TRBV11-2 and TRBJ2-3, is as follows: EAGVAQSPRYKIIEKRQSVAFWCNPISGHATLYWYQQILGQGPKLLIQFQNNGVVDDSQLPKDRFSAERLKGVDSTLKIQPAKLEDSAVYLCASSLTARGAADTQYFGPGTRLTVL.

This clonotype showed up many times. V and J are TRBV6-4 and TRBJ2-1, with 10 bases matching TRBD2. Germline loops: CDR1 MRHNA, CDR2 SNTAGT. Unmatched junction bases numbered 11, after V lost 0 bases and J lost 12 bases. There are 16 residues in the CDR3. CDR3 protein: CASSDSMAAGGPRQFF. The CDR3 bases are TGTGCCAGCAGTGACTCGATGGCAGCGGGGGGGCCCCGGCAGTTCTTC.

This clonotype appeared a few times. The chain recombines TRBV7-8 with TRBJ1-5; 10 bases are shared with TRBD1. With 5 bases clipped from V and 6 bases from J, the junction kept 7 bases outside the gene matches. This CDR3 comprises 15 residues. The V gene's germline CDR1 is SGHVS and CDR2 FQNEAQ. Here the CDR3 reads CASSPSGTGAQPQHF. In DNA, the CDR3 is TGTGCCAGCAGCCCATCTGGGACAGGGGCTCAGCCCCAGCATTTT.